Shown below are 10 T cell receptor beta chains from a single sample sequenced in a study of cytomegalovirus exposure and HLA in healthy donors. It was with 60 Vbeta and 13 Jbeta primers that the PCR ran. The table came from immunoSEQ multiplex PCR; TCRdb's copy has only in-frame clones and leaves some out. Of about 120,000 clones listed, around 70% are singletons. The sequencing input was PBMCs. The origin of the receptors is a man aged 40-55 years in good health and CMV-seropositive.

This rearrangement joins TRBV5-6 to TRBJ2-7; D not certain. Per germline, CDR1 SGHDT and CDR2 YYEEEE. The CDR3 sequence is 12 residues long. Trimming removed 2 bases from V and 5 bases from J, with 8 bases in between. The CDR3 reads CASSFALHEQYF. The DNA of the CDR3 is TGTGCCAGCAGCTTCGCGTTACACGAGCAGTACTTC. Using reference TRBV5-6 and TRBJ2-7 for the parts outside the CDR3, the full variable domain is DAGVTQSPTHLIKTRGQQVTLRCSPKSGHDTVSWYQQALGQGPQFIFQYYEEEERQRGNFPDRFSGHQFPNYSSELNVNALLLGDSALYLCASSFALHEQYFGPGTRLTVT.

This clone was observed once. The chain joins TRBV30 to TRBJ1-2, with D possibly matching TRBD1 (5 bases). V was cut by 1 base and J by 7 bases, with 10 bases left in between. The V gene's germline CDR1 is GTSNPN and CDR2 SVGIG (reference sequence). The CDR3 spans 12 residues. DNA of the CDR3: TGTGCCTGGAGTGACGGCAGGGCTGGCTACACCTTC. Translated, it gives CAWSDGRAGYTF.

This clone was detected only a few times. This CDR3 reads CASSAPSGTMGELFF. The DNA for the CDR3 is TGTGCCAGCAGCGCCCCTAGCGGGACGATGGGGGAGCTGTTTTTT. The rearrangement uses TRBV9 and TRBJ2-2; TRBD2 aligns across 9 bases. J lost 8 bases, V lost 3 bases, and 8 bases had no gene match. Per germline, CDR1 SGDLS and CDR2 YYNGEE. CDR3 length: 15 amino acids.

The chain couples TRBV2 to TRBJ2-2; the match to TRBD1 covers 9 bases. Germline V CDR1 and CDR2: SNHLY, FYNNEI. V gave up 6 bases and J gave up 0 bases; unmatched junction bases: 5. The CDR3 consists of 16 residues. The DNA of the CDR3 is TGTGCCAGCAGCGTGAGACAGGGGGCGAACACCGGGGAGCTGTTTTTT. It codes for CASSVRQGANTGELFF. The entire variable domain, with the rest obtained from reference TRBV2 and TRBJ2-2, is as follows: EPEVTQTPSHQVTQMGQEVILRCVPISNHLYFYWYRQILGQKVEFLVSFYNNEISEKSEIFDDQFSVERPDGSNFTLKIRSTKLEDSAMYFCASSVRQGANTGELFFGEGSRLTVL.

The rearrangement links TRBV5-4 to TRBJ2-1, with 9 bases matching TRBD1. V lost 0 bases and J lost 6; bases outside the gene matches: 1. Germline CDR1 is SGHNT and CDR2 is YYREEE (reference sequence). This CDR3 is built from 14 residues. This CDR3 reads CASSLGQGVNEQFF. CDR3 nucleotides: TGTGCCAGCAGCTTGGGACAGGGGGTCAATGAGCAGTTCTTC.

The J gene is TRBJ1-2, the V gene TRBV19; D is uncertain. The germline V gene encodes CDR1 LNHDA and CDR2 SQIVND (reference sequence). The V and J ends lost 3 bases and 7 bases respectively, with 6 bases between them. The CDR3 totals 11 residues. The DNA of the CDR3 is TGTGCCAGTAGTATTATGTCTGGCTACACCTTC. Residues: CASSIMSGYTF.

This rearrangement joins TRBV15 to TRBJ2-7; unclear D gene. V lost 2 bases and J lost 3, with 14 bases in between. The CDR3 sequence is 15 residues long. Germline V gene sequence: CDR1 LNHNV, CDR2 YYDKDF (reference sequence). The CDR3 protein is CATSRPLAPGYEQYF. CDR3 bases: TGTGCCACCAGCAGACCCCTCGCCCCCGGCTACGAGCAGTACTTC.

J is TRBJ1-4 and V is TRBV9; 9 positions match TRBD1. Losses at the gene ends were 0 bases for V and 0 bases for J; bases not matched to a gene: 0. CDR1 and CDR2 from the germline V gene are SGDLS and YYNGEE. The CDR3 totals 16 residues. CDR3 loop: CASSVGTGATNEKLFF. CDR3 sequence (DNA): TGTGCCAGCAGCGTAGGGACAGGGGCAACTAATGAAAAACTGTTTTTT. The variable domain in full, completed from reference TRBV9 and TRBJ1-4, reads DSGVTQTPKHLITATGQRVTLRCSPRSGDLSVYWYQQSLDQGLQFLIQYYNGEERAKGNILERFSAQQFPDLHSELNLSSLELGDSALYFCASSVGTGATNEKLFFGSGTQLSVL.

In its sample, this clone was seen a few times. The chain carries TRBV5-5 and TRBJ2-5; 9 bases align to TRBD2. V lost 4 bases and J lost 4; bases outside the gene matches: 8. CDR1 SGHKS and CDR2 YYEKEE come from the germline V gene (reference sequence). CDR3 length: 15 amino acids. CDR3 DNA: TGTGCCAGCAGCCTCGGACTAGCGAGAGCAGAGACCCAGTACTTC. Amino acid sequence: CASSLGLARAETQYF.

The chain employs TRBV5-8 and TRBJ2-2; tentatively, D is TRBD2 (5 bases). Deletions cut 6 bases from V and 1 base from J, with 13 bases between. Germline loops: CDR1 SGHTS, CDR2 YDEGEE. This CDR3 comprises 15 residues. The DNA for the CDR3 is TGTGCCAGCATCACTAGGTTCAGGAACACCGGGGAGCTGTTTTTT. Protein sequence: CASITRFRNTGELFF. The variable domain in full, completed from reference TRBV5-8 and TRBJ2-2, reads EAGVTQSPTHLIKTRGQQATLRCSPISGHTSVYWYQQALGLGLQFLLWYDEGEERNRGNFPPRFSGRQFPNYSSELNVNALELEDSALYLCASITRFRNTGELFFGEGSRLTVL.